This T cell receptor (beta chain) is drawn from a study of PD-L1 blockade in urothelial cancer. Whole-study context: Median blood clonality was roughly 0.087, with 75,000 to 100,000 unique TCRs.

A note on this clone: What it binds is not known.

Time point reported: pretreatment peripheral blood. It was locally advanced or metastatic urothelial carcinoma that patients had. The protocol was immunoSEQ multiplex PCR, while the TCRdb copy is restricted to in-frame clones and leaves out a portion. The sample records roughly 38,000 clones, 75% to 85% being singletons. This CDR3 spans 16 amino acids. V lost 5 bases and J 5 bases, leaving 16 bases between the germline ends. CDR1 and CDR2 from the germline V gene are SGHTA and FQGNSA. Study findings and constraints: Enhanced expansion of tumor-associated blood clones at 3 weeks characterized durable-benefit patients.

The chain carries TRBV7-2 and TRBJ1-6; D is unresolved. The receptor was derived from a man in his sixties with urothelial cancer. The starting material was PBMCs, obtained around atezolizumab (anti-PD-L1) treatment. The CDR3 nucleotides are TGTGCCAGCAGCGAACGGGTGTATTGGGATAATTCACCCCTCCACTTT. Residues: CASSERVYWDNSPLHF.